The TCR beta chain described here comes from a study of cytomegalovirus exposure and HLA in healthy donors. Germline V lookup: CDR1 SGHTA, CDR2 FQGNSA. The V gene end was trimmed by 3 bases and the J gene end by 7 bases; junction bases not matched to a gene: 10. CDR3 length: 16 amino acids. PCR amplification relied on 60 Vbeta primers (plus 13 Jbeta primers). The data were produced by immunoSEQ multiplex PCR, yet TCRdb's version contains in-frame clones alone and is incomplete. The sample includes 150,000 or so clones, about 80% of them seen just once. Study-wide results and limits: Analysis performed later found about 17,000 TCR beta sequences associated with HLA alleles at 0.05 false discovery rate. TCR sequences were mostly rare, though some public TCRs occurred in many donors.

This clone was observed a single time. Its antigen is not identified. The gene calls are TRBV7-2 and TRBJ2-7; the match to TRBD2 covers 12 bases. This receptor was taken from a man younger than 45 in good health and CMV-seropositive. Specimen: PBMCs. CDR3 in amino acids: CASSFASSGRGGEQYF. The CDR3 DNA follows: TGTGCCAGCAGCTTCGCCTCTAGCGGGAGGGGGGGAGAGCAGTACTTC.